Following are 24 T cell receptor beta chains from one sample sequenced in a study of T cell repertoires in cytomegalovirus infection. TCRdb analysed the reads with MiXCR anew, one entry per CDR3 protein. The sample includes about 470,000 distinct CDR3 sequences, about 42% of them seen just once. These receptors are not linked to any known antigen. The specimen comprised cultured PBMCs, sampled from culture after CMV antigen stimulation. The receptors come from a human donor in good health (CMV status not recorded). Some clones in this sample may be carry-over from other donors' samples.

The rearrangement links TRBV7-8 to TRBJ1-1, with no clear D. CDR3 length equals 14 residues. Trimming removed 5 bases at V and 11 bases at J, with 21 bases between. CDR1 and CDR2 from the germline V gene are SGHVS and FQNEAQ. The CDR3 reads CASSIREDPPVAFF. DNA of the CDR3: TGTGCCAGCAGCATCCGGGAGGACCCTCCCGTGGCTTTCTTT.

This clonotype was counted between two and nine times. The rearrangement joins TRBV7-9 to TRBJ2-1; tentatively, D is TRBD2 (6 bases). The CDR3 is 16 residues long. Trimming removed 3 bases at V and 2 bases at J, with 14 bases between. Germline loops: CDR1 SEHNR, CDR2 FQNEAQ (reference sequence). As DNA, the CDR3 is TGTGCCAGCAGCTTTTTGGCGGGAAAAACCTACAATGAGCAGTTCTTC. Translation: CASSFLAGKTYNEQFF.

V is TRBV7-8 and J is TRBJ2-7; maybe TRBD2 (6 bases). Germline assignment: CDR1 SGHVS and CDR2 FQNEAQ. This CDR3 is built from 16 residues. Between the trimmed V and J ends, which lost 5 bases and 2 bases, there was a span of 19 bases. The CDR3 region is CASSRWGRRETYEQYF. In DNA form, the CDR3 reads TGTGCCAGCAGCCGCTGGGGGAGGAGGGAGACCTACGAGCAGTACTTC. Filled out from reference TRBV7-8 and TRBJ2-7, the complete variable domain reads GAGVSQSPRYKVAKRGQDVALRCDPISGHVSLFWYQQALGQGPEFLTYFQNEAQLDKSGLPSDRFFAERPEGSVSTLKIQRTQQEDSAVYLCASSRWGRRETYEQYFGPGTRLTVT.

This CDR3 reads CASSGINLPGQGIFSSDEKLFF. The CDR3 region has the DNA TGTGCCAGCAGTGGCATAAACCTACCGGGACAGGGGATATTTTCGTCGGATGAAAAACTGTTTTTT. The chain links TRBV6-1 to TRBJ1-4; 10 positions agree with TRBD1. Germline-derived CDR1 and CDR2 are MNHNS and SASEGT. The CDR3 is 22 amino acids. Unmatched junction bases numbered 26, after V lost 4 bases and J lost 6 bases.

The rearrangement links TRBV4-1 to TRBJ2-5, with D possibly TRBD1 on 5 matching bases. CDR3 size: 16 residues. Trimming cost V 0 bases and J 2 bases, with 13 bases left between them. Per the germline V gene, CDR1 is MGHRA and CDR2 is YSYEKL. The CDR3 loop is CASSQDAHDRQETQYF. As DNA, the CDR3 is TGCGCCAGCAGCCAAGATGCACATGACAGACAAGAGACCCAGTACTTC.

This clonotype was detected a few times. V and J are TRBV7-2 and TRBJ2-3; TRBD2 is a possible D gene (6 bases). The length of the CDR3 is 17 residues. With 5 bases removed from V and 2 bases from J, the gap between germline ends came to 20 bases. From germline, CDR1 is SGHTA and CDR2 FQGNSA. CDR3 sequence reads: CASSNRGSGTPTDTQYF. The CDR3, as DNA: TGTGCCAGCAGCAACCGGGGGAGCGGTACACCCACAGATACGCAGTATTTT.

CDR3 DNA: TGTGCTAGTGGTTTGGGCCAGGGTGATTACGCGGGAACTGAAGCTTTCTTT. Translation: CASGLGQGDYAGTEAFF. The chain joins TRBV12-5 to TRBJ1-1; a possible D gene is TRBD1 (5 bases). The CDR3 is made up of 17 amino acids. V lost 1 base, J lost 5 bases, and 20 bases lay in between. Germline-derived CDR1 and CDR2 are LGHNT and FRNRAP.

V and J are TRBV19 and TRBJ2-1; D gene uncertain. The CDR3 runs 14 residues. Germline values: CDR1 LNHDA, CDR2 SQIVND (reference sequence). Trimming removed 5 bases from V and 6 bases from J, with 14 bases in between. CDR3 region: CASSPTLSGNEQFF. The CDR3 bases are TGTGCCAGTAGTCCAACTTTGTCCGGCAATGAGCAGTTCTTC.

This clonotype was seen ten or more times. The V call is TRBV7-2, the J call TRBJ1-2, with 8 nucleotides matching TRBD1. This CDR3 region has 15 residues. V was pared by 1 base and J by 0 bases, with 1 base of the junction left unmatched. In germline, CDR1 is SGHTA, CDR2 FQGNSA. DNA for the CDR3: TGTGCCAGCAGCTTAGGGACAGGGACTAACTATGGCTACACCTTC. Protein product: CASSLGTGTNYGYTF.

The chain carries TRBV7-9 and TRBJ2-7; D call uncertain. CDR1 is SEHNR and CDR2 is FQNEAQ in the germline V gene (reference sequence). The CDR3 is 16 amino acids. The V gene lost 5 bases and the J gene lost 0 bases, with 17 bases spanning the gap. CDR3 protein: CASSPRGGLSSYEQYF. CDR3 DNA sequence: TGTGCCAGCAGCCCCAGAGGCGGTTTGAGCTCCTACGAGCAGTACTTC.

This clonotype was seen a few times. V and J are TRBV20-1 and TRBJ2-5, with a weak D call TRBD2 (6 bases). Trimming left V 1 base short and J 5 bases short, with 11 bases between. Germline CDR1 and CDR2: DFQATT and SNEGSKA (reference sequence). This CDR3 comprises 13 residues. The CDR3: CSARALALETQYF. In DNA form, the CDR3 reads TGCAGTGCTAGAGCACTAGCTTTGGAGACCCAGTACTTC.

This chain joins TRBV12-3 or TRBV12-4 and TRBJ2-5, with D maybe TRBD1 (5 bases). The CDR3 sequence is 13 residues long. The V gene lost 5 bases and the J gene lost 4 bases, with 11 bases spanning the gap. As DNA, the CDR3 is TGTGCCAGCAGTCCCTTTGGGGCAGAGACCCAGTACTTC. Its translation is CASSPFGAETQYF.

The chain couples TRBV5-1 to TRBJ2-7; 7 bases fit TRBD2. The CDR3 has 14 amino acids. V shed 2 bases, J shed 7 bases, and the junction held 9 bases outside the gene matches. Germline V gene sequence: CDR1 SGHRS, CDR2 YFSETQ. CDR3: CASSLMMREYEQYF. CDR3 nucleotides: TGCGCCAGCAGCTTAATGATGCGGGAGTATGAGCAGTACTTC. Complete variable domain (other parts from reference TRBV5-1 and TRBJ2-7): KAGVTQTPRYLIKTRGQQVTLSCSPISGHRSVSWYQQTPGQGLQFLFEYFSETQRNKGNFPGRFSGRQFSNSRSEMNVSTLELGDSALYLCASSLMMREYEQYFGPGTRLTVT.

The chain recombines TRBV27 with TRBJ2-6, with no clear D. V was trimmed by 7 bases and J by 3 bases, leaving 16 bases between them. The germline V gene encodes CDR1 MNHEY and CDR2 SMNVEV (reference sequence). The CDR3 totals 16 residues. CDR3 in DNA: TGTGCCAGCACCCTAACGGGCGCCGGTGGGGCCAACGTCCTGACTTTC. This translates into CASTLTGAGGANVLTF. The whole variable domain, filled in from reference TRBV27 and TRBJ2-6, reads EAQVTQNPRYLITVTGKKLTVTCSQNMNHEYMSWYRQDPGLGLRQIYYSMNVEVTDKGDVPEGYKVSRKEKRNFPLILESPSPNQTSLYFCASTLTGAGGANVLTFGAGSRLTVL.

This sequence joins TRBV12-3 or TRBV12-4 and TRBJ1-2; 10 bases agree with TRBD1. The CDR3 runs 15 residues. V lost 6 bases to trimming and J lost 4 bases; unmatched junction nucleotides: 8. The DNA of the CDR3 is TGTGCCAGCAGCCTCAGACAGGGGGCCTTCTATGGCTACACCTTC. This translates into CASSLRQGAFYGYTF.

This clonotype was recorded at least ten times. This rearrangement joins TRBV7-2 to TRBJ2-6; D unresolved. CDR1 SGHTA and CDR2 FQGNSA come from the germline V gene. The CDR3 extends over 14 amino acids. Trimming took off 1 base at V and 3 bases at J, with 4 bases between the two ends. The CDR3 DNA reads TGTGCCAGCAGCTTAGTGGTTGGGGCCAACGTCCTGACTTTC. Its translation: CASSLVVGANVLTF. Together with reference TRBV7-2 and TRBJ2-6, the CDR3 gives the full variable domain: GAGVSQSPSNKVTEKGKDVELRCDPISGHTALYWYRQSLGQGLEFLIYFQGNSAPDKSGLPSDRFSAERTGGSVSTLTIQRTQQEDSAVYLCASSLVVGANVLTFGAGSRLTVL.

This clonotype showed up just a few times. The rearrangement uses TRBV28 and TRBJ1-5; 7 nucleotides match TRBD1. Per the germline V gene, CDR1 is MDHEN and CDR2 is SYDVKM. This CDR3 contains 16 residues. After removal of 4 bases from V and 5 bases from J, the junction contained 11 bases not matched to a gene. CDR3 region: CASSSYTGAVDQPQHF. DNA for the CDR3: TGTGCCAGCAGTTCGTACACAGGGGCGGTTGATCAGCCCCAGCATTTT.

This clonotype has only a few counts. The CDR3 sequence: CASGLVTTGISNQPQHF. In nucleotides, the CDR3 is TGTGCTAGTGGTTTGGTAACGACAGGGATTAGCAATCAGCCCCAGCATTTT. The chain employs TRBV12-5 and TRBJ1-5; 7 positions match TRBD1. The V gene's germline CDR1 is LGHNT and CDR2 FRNRAP. J gave up 0 bases and V 0 bases, and 5 bases lay outside the gene matches. The CDR3 has 17 residues.

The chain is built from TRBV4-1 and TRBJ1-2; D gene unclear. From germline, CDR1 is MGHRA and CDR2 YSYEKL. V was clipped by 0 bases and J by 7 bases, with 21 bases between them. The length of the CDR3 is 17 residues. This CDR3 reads CASSQESAALSSGGYTF. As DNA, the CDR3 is TGCGCCAGCAGCCAAGAATCGGCCGCCCTGTCGTCCGGTGGCTACACCTTC.

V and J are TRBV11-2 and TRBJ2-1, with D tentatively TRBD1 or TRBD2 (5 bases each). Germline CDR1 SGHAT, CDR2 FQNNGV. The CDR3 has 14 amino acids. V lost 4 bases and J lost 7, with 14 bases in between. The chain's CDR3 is CASSSLNGANEQFF. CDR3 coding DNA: TGTGCCAGCAGCTCCTTGAACGGGGCGAATGAGCAGTTCTTC. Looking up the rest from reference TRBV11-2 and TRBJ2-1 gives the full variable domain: EAGVAQSPRYKIIEKRQSVAFWCNPISGHATLYWYQQILGQGPKLLIQFQNNGVVDDSQLPKDRFSAERLKGVDSTLKIQPAKLEDSAVYLCASSSLNGANEQFFGPGTRLTVL.

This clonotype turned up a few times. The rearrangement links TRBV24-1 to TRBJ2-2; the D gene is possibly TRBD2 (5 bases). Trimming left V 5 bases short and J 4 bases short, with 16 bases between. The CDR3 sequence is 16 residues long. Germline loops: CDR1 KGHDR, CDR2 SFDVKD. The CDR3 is CATSAPRDYLTGELFF. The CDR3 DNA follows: TGTGCCACCAGTGCCCCGAGGGATTACCTCACCGGGGAGCTGTTTTTT.

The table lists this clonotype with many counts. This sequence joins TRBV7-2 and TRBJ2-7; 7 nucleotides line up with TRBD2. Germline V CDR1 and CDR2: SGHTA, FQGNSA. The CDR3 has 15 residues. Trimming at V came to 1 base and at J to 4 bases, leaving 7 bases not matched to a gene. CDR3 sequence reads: CASSLGLAGSYEQYF. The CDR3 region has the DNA TGTGCCAGCAGCTTAGGGTTAGCGGGTAGTTACGAGCAGTACTTC.

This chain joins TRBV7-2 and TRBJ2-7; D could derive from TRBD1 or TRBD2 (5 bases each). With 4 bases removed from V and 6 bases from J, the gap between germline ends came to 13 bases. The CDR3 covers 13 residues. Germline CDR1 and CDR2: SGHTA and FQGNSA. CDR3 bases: TGTGCCAGCAGCTCAAAACCGAGGGGCGAGCAGTACTTC. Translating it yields CASSSKPRGEQYF.

This CDR3 reads CASSQYVGQEYQPQHF. CDR3 DNA sequence: TGCGCCAGCAGCCAGTACGTTGGACAGGAGTATCAGCCCCAGCATTTT. The chain links TRBV4-1 to TRBJ1-5; 7 bases line up with TRBD1. Looked up from germline, CDR1 is MGHRA and CDR2 is YSYEKL. The CDR3 is made up of 16 amino acids. Trimming cost V 3 bases and J 5 bases; bases outside gene matches: 10.